The 18 T cell receptor beta chains below were found in one sample sequenced in a study of blood T cell repertoires in COVID-19. Sequencing was performed with immunoSEQ multiplex PCR; in TCRdb, only in-frame clones are kept and a portion is missing. This sample has more than 120,000 clones, with about 89% found just once. Sample: peripheral blood. Receptors originate from a man in his forties or fifties who had recovered from COVID-19.

V is TRBV28 and J is TRBJ2-1; TRBD1 agrees at 9 bases. This CDR3 region has 15 residues. V shed 2 bases and J 2 bases; nucleotides not matched to a gene: 1. CDR1 and CDR2 from the germline V gene are MDHEN and SYDVKM. CDR3 bases: TGTGCCAGCAGTTTAGGACAGGGGACCTACAATGAGCAGTTCTTC. This codes for CASSLGQGTYNEQFF.

The V gene is TRBV6-5, the J gene TRBJ1-1, with D maybe TRBD1 (5 bases). The CDR3 spans 12 residues. Germline V gene data show CDR1 as MNHEY and CDR2 as SVGAGI. V lost 4 bases and J lost 11, with 14 bases in between. CDR3 in amino acids: CASSSRQLGAFF. The DNA of the CDR3 is TGTGCCAGCAGTTCCAGACAGCTGGGGGCTTTCTTT.

This clone was counted a few times. The gene calls are TRBV5-1 and TRBJ2-5, with a weak D call TRBD2 (7 bases). V was trimmed by 4 bases and J by 1 base, leaving 11 bases between them. In germline, CDR1 is SGHRS, CDR2 YFSETQ. The CDR3 consists of 14 residues. The chain's CDR3 is CASSEGGIQETQYF. The CDR3 region has the DNA TGCGCCAGCAGCGAGGGGGGGATCCAAGAGACCCAGTACTTC. Full variable domain (outside the CDR3, taken from reference TRBV5-1 and TRBJ2-5): KAGVTQTPRYLIKTRGQQVTLSCSPISGHRSVSWYQQTPGQGLQFLFEYFSETQRNKGNFPGRFSGRQFSNSRSEMNVSTLELGDSALYLCASSEGGIQETQYFGPGTRLLVL.

This sequence joins TRBV7-2 and TRBJ1-5; D is possibly TRBD1 (6 bases). The germline gives CDR1 SGHTA, CDR2 FQGNSA. This CDR3 spans 14 amino acids. V was trimmed by 5 bases and J by 3 bases, leaving 11 bases between them. The CDR3 nucleotides are TGTGCCAGCAGCCAACAGGGTTCCAATCAGCCCCAGCATTTT. Protein sequence: CASSQQGSNQPQHF.

As regards this clone: The same CDR3 is also encoded by other DNA sequences in this sample. CDR3 region: CASSVAPGGGTADTQYF. The CDR3 region has the DNA TGTGCCAGCAGCGTAGCTCCCGGGGGGGGCACCGCAGATACGCAGTATTTT. The chain recombines TRBV9 with TRBJ2-3; 8 nucleotides line up with TRBD2. The V gene end was trimmed by 0 bases and the J gene end by 4 bases; junction bases not matched to a gene: 10. This CDR3 has 17 residues. Per germline, CDR1 SGDLS and CDR2 YYNGEE.

In its sample, this clone was seen once. The V gene is TRBV7-9, the J gene TRBJ1-2, with D hard to call. The V gene's germline CDR1 is SEHNR and CDR2 FQNEAQ (reference sequence). With 5 bases removed from V and 7 bases from J, the gap between germline ends came to 14 bases. This CDR3 has 13 amino acids. The CDR3 bases are TGTGCCAGCAGCGCGGTAGGTGCCTCTGGCTACACCTTC. Amino acids: CASSAVGASGYTF.

The chain joins TRBV30 to TRBJ1-1; possible D gene TRBD1, 6 bases. Trimming stripped 0 bases from V and 6 bases from J, with 17 bases between. CDR1 and CDR2 from the germline V gene are GTSNPN and SVGIG (reference sequence). The CDR3 covers 15 residues. In nucleotides, the CDR3 is TGTGCCTGGAGTGTACCTATCACAGGGTTCGCTGAAGCTTTCTTT. It encodes CAWSVPITGFAEAFF. Full variable domain (rest looked up from reference TRBV30 and TRBJ1-1): SQTIHQWPATLVQPVGSPLSLECTVEGTSNPNLYWYRQAAGRGLQLLFYSVGIGQISSEVPQNLSASRPQDRQFILSSKKLLLSDSGFYLCAWSVPITGFAEAFFGQGTRLTVV.

The chain is built from TRBV4-2 and TRBJ2-3; the D gene is possibly TRBD1 (6 bases). This CDR3 contains 15 residues. V shed 0 bases and J shed 2 bases, with 9 bases lying between them. CDR1 and CDR2 (germline): LGHNA, YNFKEQ. DNA for the CDR3: TGTGCCAGCAGCCAAGATGAGGGGGACACAGATACGCAGTATTTT. Translated, it gives CASSQDEGDTDTQYF.

This clone turned up a few times. The chain recombines TRBV12-3 or TRBV12-4 with TRBJ2-7; tentative D call: TRBD1 (6 bases). Trimming left V 4 bases short and J 4 bases short, with 11 bases between. The CDR3 runs 13 residues. The DNA for the CDR3 is TGTGCCAGCAGTTCAGGGGTTAAGTACGAGCAGTACTTC. Its translation: CASSSGVKYEQYF.

The rearrangement links TRBV5-8 to TRBJ2-5, with TRBD2 matching over 9 bases. Germline values: CDR1 SGHTS, CDR2 YDEGEE. The CDR3 is 14 amino acids. V was pared by 0 bases and J by 5 bases, with 2 bases of the junction left unmatched. The chain's CDR3 is CASSLGGGDETQYF. In DNA, the CDR3 is TGTGCCAGCAGCTTGGGCGGGGGGGATGAGACCCAGTACTTC.

This clone was observed a few times. The chain uses TRBV7-9 and TRBJ1-6; D gene unclear. This CDR3 has 14 amino acids. Germline loops: CDR1 SEHNR, CDR2 FQNEAQ (reference sequence). V lost 5 bases, J lost 8 bases, and 13 bases lay in between. CDR3 DNA: TGTGCCAGCAGCCTTCGGACGGAGGATTCACCCCTCCACTTT. Translation: CASSLRTEDSPLHF. Variable domain in full (rest from reference TRBV7-9 and TRBJ1-6): DTGVSQNPRHKITKRGQNVTFRCDPISEHNRLYWYRQTLGQGPEFLTYFQNEAQLEKSRLLSDRFSAERPKGSFSTLEIQRTEQGDSAMYLCASSLRTEDSPLHFGNGTRLTVT.

The chain joins TRBV12-3 or TRBV12-4 to TRBJ2-7; 8 bases map to TRBD1. J lost 0 bases, V lost 6 bases, and 1 base had no gene match. This CDR3 has 13 amino acids. The CDR3 sequence: CASRDRVSYEQYF. CDR3 nucleotides: TGTGCCAGCAGGGACAGGGTCTCCTACGAGCAGTACTTC.

This clone was seen just once. This rearrangement joins TRBV5-4 to TRBJ1-1, with 7 nucleotides matching TRBD1. Germline CDR1 and CDR2: SGHNT and YYREEE (reference sequence). The CDR3 has 15 residues. Unmatched junction bases numbered 5, after V lost 2 bases and J lost 1 base. The CDR3 loop is CASSLRRDRNTEAFF. The CDR3, as DNA: TGTGCCAGCAGCTTAAGACGGGACAGGAACACTGAAGCTTTCTTT. The whole variable domain, remainder taken from reference TRBV5-4 and TRBJ1-1, is ETGVTQSPTHLIKTRGQQVTLRCSSQSGHNTVSWYQQALGQGPQFIFQYYREEENGRGNFPPRFSGLQFPNYSSELNVNALELDDSALYLCASSLRRDRNTEAFFGQGTRLTVV.

This clone has a single count. V is TRBV4-2 and J is TRBJ2-4; 7 bases line up with TRBD2. There are 19 residues in the CDR3. V was pared by 0 bases and J by 0 bases, with 11 bases of the junction left unmatched. The V gene's germline CDR1 is LGHNA and CDR2 YNFKEQ. The CDR3 spells CASSQEVAGALIAKNIQYF. CDR3 bases: TGTGCCAGCAGCCAAGAAGTGGCGGGAGCTCTTATAGCCAAAAACATTCAGTACTTC.

V and J are TRBV6-4 and TRBJ2-5, with 9 bases identical to TRBD1. The germline CDR1 and CDR2 sequences are MRHNA and SNTAGT. Losses at the gene ends were 6 bases for V and 4 bases for J; bases not matched to a gene: 3. The CDR3 extends over 13 amino acids. The CDR3 reads CASSPDRGETQYF. The DNA for the CDR3 is TGTGCCAGCAGCCCGGACAGGGGAGAGACCCAGTACTTC.

The rearrangement links TRBV5-4 to TRBJ1-2; tentative D call: TRBD1 (5 bases). The germline V gene encodes CDR1 SGHNT and CDR2 YYREEE (reference sequence). Trimming took off 4 bases at V and 1 base at J, with 14 bases between the two ends. The CDR3 loop spans 15 amino acids. CDR3 nucleotides: TGTGCCAGCAGCGTCGGGACTACGTATAACTATGGCTACACCTTC. As protein: CASSVGTTYNYGYTF.

This clone was counted a single time. This chain uses TRBV19 with TRBJ2-7, with a weak D call TRBD1 (5 bases). This CDR3 comprises 13 residues. The ends were cut back, 4 bases at V and 9 bases at J, with 16 bases in the middle. Germline CDR1 reads LNHDA; CDR2 reads SQIVND (reference sequence). The CDR3 region is CASSRTPAMGQYF. As DNA, the CDR3 is TGTGCCAGTAGTAGGACACCGGCCATGGGGCAGTACTTC.

The CDR3, as DNA: TGTGCCAGCAGCTTAGCTTCTCAGGGTCACGAGCAGTACTTC. Encoded protein: CASSLASQGHEQYF. The chain employs TRBV7-2 and TRBJ2-7; perhaps TRBD1 as D (5 bases). Trimming left V 0 bases short and J 5 bases short, with 11 bases between. CDR1 and CDR2 (germline): SGHTA, FQGNSA. The CDR3 length is 14 residues.